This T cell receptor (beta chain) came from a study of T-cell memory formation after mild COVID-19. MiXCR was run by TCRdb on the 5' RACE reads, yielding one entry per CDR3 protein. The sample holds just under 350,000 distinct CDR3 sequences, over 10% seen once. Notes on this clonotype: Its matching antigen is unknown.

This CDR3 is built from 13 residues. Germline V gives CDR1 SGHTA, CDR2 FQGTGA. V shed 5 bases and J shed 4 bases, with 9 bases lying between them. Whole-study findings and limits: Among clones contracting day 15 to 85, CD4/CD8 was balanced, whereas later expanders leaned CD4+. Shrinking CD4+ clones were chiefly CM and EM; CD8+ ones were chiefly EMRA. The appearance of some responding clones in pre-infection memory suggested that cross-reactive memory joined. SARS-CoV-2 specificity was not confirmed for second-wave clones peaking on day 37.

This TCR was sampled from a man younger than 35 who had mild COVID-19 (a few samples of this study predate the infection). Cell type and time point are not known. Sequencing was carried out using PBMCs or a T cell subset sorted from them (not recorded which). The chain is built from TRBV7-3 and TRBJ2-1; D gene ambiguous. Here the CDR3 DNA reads TGTGCCAGCAGCCACCTTGGTTACAATGAGCAGTTCTTC. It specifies CASSHLGYNEQFF.